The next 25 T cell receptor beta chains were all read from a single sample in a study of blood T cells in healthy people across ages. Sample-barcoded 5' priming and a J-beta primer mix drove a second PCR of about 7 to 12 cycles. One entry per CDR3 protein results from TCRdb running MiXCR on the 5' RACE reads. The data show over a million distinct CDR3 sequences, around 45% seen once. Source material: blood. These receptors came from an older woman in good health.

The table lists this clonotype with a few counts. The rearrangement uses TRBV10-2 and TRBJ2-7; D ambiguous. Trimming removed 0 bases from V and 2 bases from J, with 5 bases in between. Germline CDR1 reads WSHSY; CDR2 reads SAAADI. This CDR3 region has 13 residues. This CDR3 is CASSESLTYEQYF. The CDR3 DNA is TGCGCCAGCAGTGAGTCCTTGACCTACGAGCAGTACTTC.

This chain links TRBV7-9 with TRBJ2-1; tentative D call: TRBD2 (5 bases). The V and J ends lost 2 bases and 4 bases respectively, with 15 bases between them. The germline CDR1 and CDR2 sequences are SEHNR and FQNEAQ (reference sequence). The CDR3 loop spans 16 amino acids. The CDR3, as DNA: TGTGCCAGCAGCTTATTTGGCGGAGGCGGGTACAATGAGCAGTTCTTC. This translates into CASSLFGGGGYNEQFF.

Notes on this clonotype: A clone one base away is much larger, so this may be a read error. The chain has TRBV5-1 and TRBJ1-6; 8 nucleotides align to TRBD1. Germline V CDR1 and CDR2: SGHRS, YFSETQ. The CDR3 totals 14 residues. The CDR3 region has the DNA TGCGCCAGCAGCCCAGGGGGCAGCGCTTCACCCCCCCACTTT. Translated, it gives CASSPGGSASPPHF.

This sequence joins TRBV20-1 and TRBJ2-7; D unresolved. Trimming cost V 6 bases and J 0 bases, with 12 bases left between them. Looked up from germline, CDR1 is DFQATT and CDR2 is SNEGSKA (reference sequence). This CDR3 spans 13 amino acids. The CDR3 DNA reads TGCAGTGCCTGGACCCTAAGCTCCTACGAGCAGTACTTC. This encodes CSAWTLSSYEQYF.

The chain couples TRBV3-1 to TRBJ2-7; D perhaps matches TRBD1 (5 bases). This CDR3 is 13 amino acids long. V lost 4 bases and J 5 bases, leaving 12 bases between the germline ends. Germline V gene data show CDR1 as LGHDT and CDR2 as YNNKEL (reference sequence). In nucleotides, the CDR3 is TGTGCCAGCAGCCTCCAGGGTTGGGACGAGCAGTACTTC. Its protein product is CASSLQGWDEQYF.

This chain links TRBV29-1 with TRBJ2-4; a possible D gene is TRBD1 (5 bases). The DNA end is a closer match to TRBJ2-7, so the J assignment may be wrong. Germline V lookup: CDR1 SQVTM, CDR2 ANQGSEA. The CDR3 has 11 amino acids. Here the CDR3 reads CSFSRDYEQYF. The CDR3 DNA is TGCAGCTTTAGCAGGGACTACGAGCAGTACTTC.

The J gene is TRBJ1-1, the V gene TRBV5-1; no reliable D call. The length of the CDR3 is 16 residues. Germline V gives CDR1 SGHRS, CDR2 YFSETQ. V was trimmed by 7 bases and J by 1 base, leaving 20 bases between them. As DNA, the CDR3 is TGCGCCAGCGGGAAAACGGCGGCCGGTGGGAACACTGAAGCTTTCTTT. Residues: CASGKTAAGGNTEAFF.

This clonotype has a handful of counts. The CDR3 here is CASSPQGASSGANVLTF. The CDR3 bases are TGTGCCAGCAGCCCGCAAGGCGCCAGTTCTGGGGCCAACGTCCTGACTTTC. The chain is built from TRBV7-9 and TRBJ2-6; D gene unclear. Germline V gene data show CDR1 as SEHNR and CDR2 as FQNEAQ (reference sequence). The CDR3 length is 17 residues. Trimming stripped 5 bases from V and 1 base from J, with 15 bases between.

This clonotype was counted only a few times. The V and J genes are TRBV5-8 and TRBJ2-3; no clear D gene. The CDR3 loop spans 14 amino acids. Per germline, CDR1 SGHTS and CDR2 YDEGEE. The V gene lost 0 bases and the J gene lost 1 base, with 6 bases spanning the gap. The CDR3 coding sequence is TGTGCCAGCAGCTTGGTGGATCGCACAGATACGCAGTATTTT. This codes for CASSLVDRTDTQYF.

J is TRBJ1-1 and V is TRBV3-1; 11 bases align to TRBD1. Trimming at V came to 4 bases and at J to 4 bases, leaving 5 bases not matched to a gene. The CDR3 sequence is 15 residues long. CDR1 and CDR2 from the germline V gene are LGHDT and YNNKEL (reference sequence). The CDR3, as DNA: TGTGCCAGCAGCCCAGGGACAGGGGGGACCACTGAAGCTTTCTTT. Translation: CASSPGTGGTTEAFF.

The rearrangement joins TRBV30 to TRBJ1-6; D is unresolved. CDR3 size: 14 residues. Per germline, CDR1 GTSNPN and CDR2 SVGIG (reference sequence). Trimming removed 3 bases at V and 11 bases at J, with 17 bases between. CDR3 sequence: CAWRSGALSAPLHF. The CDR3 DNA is TGTGCCTGGAGGTCGGGTGCCCTTTCGGCACCCCTCCACTTT.

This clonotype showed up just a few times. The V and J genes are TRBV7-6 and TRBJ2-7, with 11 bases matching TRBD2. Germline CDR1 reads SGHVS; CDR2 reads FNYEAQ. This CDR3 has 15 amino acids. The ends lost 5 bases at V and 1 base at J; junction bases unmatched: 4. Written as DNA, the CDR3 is TGTGCCAGCAGCGGGGGACTAGCGGATTCCTACGAGCAGTACTTC. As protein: CASSGGLADSYEQYF.

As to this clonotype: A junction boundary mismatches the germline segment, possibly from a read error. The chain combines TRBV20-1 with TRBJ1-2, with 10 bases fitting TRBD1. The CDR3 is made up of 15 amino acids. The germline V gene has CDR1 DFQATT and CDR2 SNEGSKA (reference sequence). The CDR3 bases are TGCAGTGCTGGAGATCCGGGACAGGGGAACTATGGCTACACCTTC. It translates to CSAGDPGQGNYGYTF.

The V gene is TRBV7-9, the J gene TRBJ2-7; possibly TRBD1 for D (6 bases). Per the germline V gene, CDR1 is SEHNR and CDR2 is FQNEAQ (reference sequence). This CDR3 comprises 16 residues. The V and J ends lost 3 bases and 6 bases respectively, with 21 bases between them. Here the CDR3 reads CASSFQGSALAPEQYF. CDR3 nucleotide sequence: TGTGCCAGCAGCTTTCAGGGGTCCGCCCTGGCTCCCGAGCAGTACTTC.

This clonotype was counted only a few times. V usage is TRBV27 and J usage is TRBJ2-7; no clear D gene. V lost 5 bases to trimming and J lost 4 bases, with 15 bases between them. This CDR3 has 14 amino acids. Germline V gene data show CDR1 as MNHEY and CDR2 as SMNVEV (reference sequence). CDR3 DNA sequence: TGTGCCAGCAGTCCCGGTCGACGAGGATACGAGCAGTACTTC. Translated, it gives CASSPGRRGYEQYF.

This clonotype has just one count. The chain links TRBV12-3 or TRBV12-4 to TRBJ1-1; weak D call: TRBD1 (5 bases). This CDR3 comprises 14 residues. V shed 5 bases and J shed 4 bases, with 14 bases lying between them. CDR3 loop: CASSAAERGTEAFF. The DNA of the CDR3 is TGTGCCAGCAGTGCCGCAGAAAGGGGCACTGAAGCTTTCTTT.

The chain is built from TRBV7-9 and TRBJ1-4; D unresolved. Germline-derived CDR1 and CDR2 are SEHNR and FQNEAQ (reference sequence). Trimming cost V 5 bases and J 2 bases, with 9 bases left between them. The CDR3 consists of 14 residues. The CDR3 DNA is TGTGCCAGCAGCGTGGCTGGGACTAATGAAAAACTGTTTTTT. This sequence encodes CASSVAGTNEKLFF. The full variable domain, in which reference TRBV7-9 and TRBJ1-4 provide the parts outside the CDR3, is DTGVSQNPRHKITKRGQNVTFRCDPISEHNRLYWYRQTLGQGPEFLTYFQNEAQLEKSRLLSDRFSAERPKGSFSTLEIQRTEQGDSAMYLCASSVAGTNEKLFFGSGTQLSVL.

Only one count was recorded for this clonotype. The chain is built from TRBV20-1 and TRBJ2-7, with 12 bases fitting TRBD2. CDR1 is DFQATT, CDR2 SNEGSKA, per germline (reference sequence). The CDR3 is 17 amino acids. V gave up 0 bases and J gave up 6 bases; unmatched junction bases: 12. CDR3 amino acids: CSARDRENGLAGIEQYF. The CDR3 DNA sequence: TGCAGTGCTAGAGACCGCGAAAATGGACTAGCGGGAATCGAGCAGTACTTC.

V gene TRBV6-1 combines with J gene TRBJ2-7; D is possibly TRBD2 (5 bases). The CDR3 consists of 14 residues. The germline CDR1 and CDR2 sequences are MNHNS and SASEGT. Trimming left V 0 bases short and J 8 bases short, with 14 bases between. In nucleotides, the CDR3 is TGTGCCAGCAGTGAAGCGATTGGACTCGTTAAGCAGTACTTC. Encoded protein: CASSEAIGLVKQYF.

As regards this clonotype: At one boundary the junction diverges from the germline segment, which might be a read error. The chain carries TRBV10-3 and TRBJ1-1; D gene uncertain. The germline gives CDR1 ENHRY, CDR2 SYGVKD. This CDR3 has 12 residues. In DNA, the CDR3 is TGTGCCAGCAGTGAGACGGGAGGGCAAGCTTTCTTT. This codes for CASSETGGQAFF.

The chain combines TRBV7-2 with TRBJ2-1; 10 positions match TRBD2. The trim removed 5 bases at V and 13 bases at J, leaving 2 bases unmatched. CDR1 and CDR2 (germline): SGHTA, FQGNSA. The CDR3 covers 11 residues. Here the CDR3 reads CASSPSGSQFF. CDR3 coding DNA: TGTGCCAGCAGCCCTAGCGGGAGCCAGTTCTTC.

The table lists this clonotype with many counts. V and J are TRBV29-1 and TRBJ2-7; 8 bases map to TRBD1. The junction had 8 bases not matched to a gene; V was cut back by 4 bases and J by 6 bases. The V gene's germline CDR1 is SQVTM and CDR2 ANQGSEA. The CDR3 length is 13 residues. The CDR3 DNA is TGCAGCGTTGTGTCAGGACAGGGAGGCGAGCAGTACTTC. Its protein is CSVVSGQGGEQYF.

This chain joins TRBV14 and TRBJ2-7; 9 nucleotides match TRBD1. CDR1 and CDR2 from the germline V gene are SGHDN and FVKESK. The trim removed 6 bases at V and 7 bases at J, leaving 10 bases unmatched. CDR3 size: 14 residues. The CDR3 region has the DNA TGTGCCAGCAGGGGGACAGGGAGTACGCGGGAGCAGTACTTC. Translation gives CASRGTGSTREQYF.

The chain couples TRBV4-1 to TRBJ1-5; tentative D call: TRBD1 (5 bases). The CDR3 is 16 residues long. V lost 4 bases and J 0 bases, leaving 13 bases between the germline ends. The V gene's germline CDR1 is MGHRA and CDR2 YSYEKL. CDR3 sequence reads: CASSPAPGGSNQPQHF. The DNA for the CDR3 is TGCGCCAGCAGCCCAGCCCCGGGGGGTAGCAATCAGCCCCAGCATTTT.

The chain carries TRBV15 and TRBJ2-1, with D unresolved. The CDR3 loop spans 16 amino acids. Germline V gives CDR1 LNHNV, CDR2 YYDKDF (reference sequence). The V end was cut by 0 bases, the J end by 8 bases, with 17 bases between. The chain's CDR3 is CATSREASAPVDEQFF. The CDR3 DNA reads TGTGCCACCAGCAGAGAAGCGTCGGCCCCGGTCGATGAGCAGTTCTTC. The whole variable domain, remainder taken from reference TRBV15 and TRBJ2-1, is DAMVIQNPRYQVTQFGKPVTLSCSQTLNHNVMYWYQQKSSQAPKLLFHYYDKDFNNEADTPDNFQSRRPNTSFCFLDIRSPGLGDTAMYLCATSREASAPVDEQFFGPGTRLTVL.